This TCR beta chain was captured in a study of long-term antiretroviral therapy in people with HIV. Only one count was recorded for this clone. CDR3 length equals 16 residues. V dropped 7 bases and J dropped 0 bases, with 16 bases sitting between them. Germline assignment: CDR1 SGHAT and CDR2 FQNNGV. At survey level, the immunoSEQ assay was run in its v3.0 version. Sequenced by immunoSEQ multiplex PCR; TCRdb stores in-frame clones only, minus some. The repertoire consists of about 24,000 clones, with 80% to 90% occurring once and the leading ten covering more than 8.5%. V usage is TRBV11-2 and J usage is TRBJ1-3; D is perhaps TRBD1 (5 bases). The sample in question was unsorted PBMCs, obtained 1.8 years before starting antiretroviral therapy. The TCR comes from a man over 45 with HIV. In DNA form, the CDR3 reads TGTGCCAGCATGATCGGGGGGACGAGCTCTGGAAACACCATATATTTT. This encodes CASMIGGTSSGNTIYF. The full variable domain, completed using reference TRBV11-2 and TRBJ1-3, is EAGVAQSPRYKIIEKRQSVAFWCNPISGHATLYWYQQILGQGPKLLIQFQNNGVVDDSQLPKDRFSAERLKGVDSTLKIQPAKLEDSAVYLCASMIGGTSSGNTIYFGEGSWLTVV.